This is a list of T cell receptor beta chains from one sample in a study of blood T cell repertoires in COVID-19. Clones were sequenced by immunoSEQ multiplex PCR, and TCRdb holds only the in-frame ones, with some missing. The sample lists 35,000 to 50,000 clones, approximately 89% occurring once. The sequenced sample was peripheral blood. These receptors were collected from a human donor in a cohort sampled during active COVID-19. The CDR3 runs from the conserved cysteine through the conserved F or W. Each record gives: D gene, clone size, V gene, J gene, CDR3 DNA, CDR3 protein. D genes are given only for firm matches. A row's size may be missing; if present it is once, few, many or a size class.

.,.,TRBV28,TRBJ1-4,TGTGCCAGCAGTTCATCTCCAGGACTGGGCTCTACCGGGGATGAAAAACTGTTTTTT,CASSSSPGLGSTGDEKLFF
TRBD2,.,TRBV5-4,TRBJ2-3,TGTGCCAGCAGCTTTTCGGGGGGGCGACCAGATACGCAGTATTTT,CASSFSGGRPDTQYF
.,once,TRBV11-1,TRBJ2-1,TGTGCCAGCAGCTTAATGGACTCTACCTACAATGAGCAGTTCTTC,CASSLMDSTYNEQFF
TRBD2,.,TRBV27,TRBJ2-2,TGTGCCAGCAGTTTAATAGCGGGTTTCACCGGGGAGCTGTTTTTT,CASSLIAGFTGELFF
TRBD1,.,TRBV6-2/TRBV6-3,TRBJ1-2,TGTGCCAGCAGTTATCGAGGGGGCGATGGCTACACCTTC,CASSYRGGDGYTF
.,.,TRBV4-3,TRBJ1-2,TGCGCCAGCAGCCAAGGAGGAGGGAACTATGGCTACACCTTC,CASSQGGGNYGYTF
.,once,TRBV5-4,TRBJ1-1,TGTGCCAGCAGCTCGGGGACTACAGTGAACACTGAAGCTTTCTTT,CASSSGTTVNTEAFF
TRBD1,medium-sized,TRBV18,TRBJ2-7,TGTGCCAGCTCACCCCCCGGGACAGTGGGTTACGAGCAGTACTTC,CASSPPGTVGYEQYF
.,.,TRBV20-1,TRBJ2-1,TGCAGTGCTAGTGACAGAACCCCCGAGCAGTTCTTC,CSASDRTPEQFF
TRBD1,.,TRBV11-2,TRBJ2-7,TGTGCCAGCAGCACGAGACCAGCCCGGGACAGAACCTACGAGCAGTACTTC,CASSTRPARDRTYEQYF
TRBD1,.,TRBV2,TRBJ1-1,TGTGCCAGCAGTCTACTGACAGGGTTGAAGGGCACTGAAGCTTTCTTT,CASSLLTGLKGTEAFF
TRBD1,.,TRBV10-3,TRBJ2-2,TGTGCCATCAGTGGACAGGGGGCTAACACCGGGGAGCTGTTTTTT,CAISGQGANTGELFF
TRBD2,.,TRBV4-2,TRBJ2-1,TGTGCCAGCAGCCAAGGTGGGACTAGCGGGAGATCGGATGAGCAGTTCTTC,CASSQGGTSGRSDEQFF
.,.,TRBV21-1,TRBJ2-7,TGTGCCAGCCGCTATTACAAGGATCCCCATACGGGACTAGCGGAGTCCCTAACCTACGAGCAGTACTTC,CASRYYKDPHTGLAESLTYEQYF
.,once,TRBV19,TRBJ2-7,TGTGCCAGTAGCACGACTCAAACCTACGAGCAGTACTTC,CASSTTQTYEQYF
.,.,TRBV7-8,TRBJ2-7,TGTGCCAGCAGCTTAGGGCGGGGCGAGCAGTACTTC,CASSLGRGEQYF
.,.,TRBV9,TRBJ1-3,TGTGCCAGCAGCGCTTTTACTGGAAACACCATATATTTT,CASSAFTGNTIYF
TRBD2,.,TRBV27,TRBJ2-7,TGTGCCAGCAGTTGGGAGCCGCCTAGCGGCAACTACGAGCAGTACTTC,CASSWEPPSGNYEQYF
.,once,TRBV24-1,TRBJ2-3,TGTGCCACCAGTGGTAGTAGCAAAACAGATACGCAGTATTTT,CATSGSSKTDTQYF
TRBD1,.,TRBV29-1,TRBJ2-2,TGCAGCGTTGAAGAAGGGGGCAGGGTTAACACCGGGGAGCTGTTTTTT,CSVEEGGRVNTGELFF
TRBD1,.,TRBV15,TRBJ2-7,TGTGCCACCAGCAGAGATTACGGCCGAAGGGACAGGGACCACGAGCAGTACTTC,CATSRDYGRRDRDHEQYF
TRBD1,.,TRBV19,TRBJ1-1,TGTGCCAGTACTGCGACAGGGCTGAACACTGAAGCTTTCTTT,CASTATGLNTEAFF
.,.,TRBV7-2,TRBJ1-1,TGTGCCAGCAGCTTAGCGTCGGGGTACACTGAAGCTTTCTTT,CASSLASGYTEAFF
.,.,TRBV28,TRBJ1-5,TGTGCCAGCAGTTTATACGGCAGGGGACATCAGCCCCAGCATTTT,CASSLYGRGHQPQHF
TRBD2,.,TRBV9,TRBJ2-2,TGTGCCAGCAGCGTAGAAGGGGCGCGGCGGGGGACCACCGGGGAGCTGTTTTTT,CASSVEGARRGTTGELFF
.,.,TRBV18,TRBJ1-2,TGTGCCAGCTCACCAATCTTGAACTATGGCTACACCTTC,CASSPILNYGYTF
TRBD2,.,TRBV27,TRBJ2-7,TGTGCCAGCAGTTCAAGGCCGGGACTAGCGGGAGGAGAGCAGTACTTC,CASSSRPGLAGGEQYF